This is a list of T cell receptor beta chains from one sample in a study of T cells in Graves' hyperthyroidism and ophthalmopathy. A single record per CDR3 protein comes from TCRdb applying MiXCR to the multiplex PCR reads. The sample yields fewer than 110,000 distinct CDR3 sequences, roughly 15% seen once. The sample comprised blood. These receptors were collected from a woman in her fifties or sixties with Graves' hyperthyroidism. CDR3s include the opening cysteine and the closing phenylalanine or tryptophan. Each record gives: V gene, clone size, J gene, D gene, CDR3 length, CDR3 DNA, CDR3 protein. D genes are given only for firm matches. Part of the rows lack a size; the others show once, few, many or a class for expanded clones.

>TRBV28|-|TRBJ1-1|-|14
TGTGCCAGCAGTCCCTCACAGAGGATCACTGAAGCTTTCTTT
CASSPSQRITEAFF
>TRBV20-1|many|TRBJ2-7|-|16
TGCAGTGCTAGCTCCTTTGGGGGCGGGAGTTGGTACGAGCAGTACTTC
CSASSFGGGSWYEQYF
>TRBV20-1|-|TRBJ2-5|TRBD2|14
TGCAGTAGCCACCGACTAGCGGGAGTGGAGACCCAGTACTTC
CSSHRLAGVETQYF
>TRBV20-1|many|TRBJ1-1|TRBD1|15
TGCAGTGCGGGACAGGGGGGGAGAAAGAACACTGAAGCTTTCTTT
CSAGQGGRKNTEAFF
>TRBV2|many|TRBJ1-3|-|16
TGTGCCAGCAGTGATTCGCGTTCGAGCTCTGGAAACACCATATATTTT
CASSDSRSSSGNTIYF
>TRBV28|-|TRBJ1-2|-|15
TGTGCCAGCAGTTTATTGGGGACACTTAACTATGGCTACACCTTC
CASSLLGTLNYGYTF
>TRBV2|many|TRBJ1-2|-|13
TGTGCCAGCAGTGAAGCGGGGGGTGATGGCTACACCTTC
CASSEAGGDGYTF
>TRBV13|-|TRBJ2-7|TRBD2|16
TGTGCCAGCAGCTTAGCCCACTGGCGGGAGGCCTACGAGCAGTACTTC
CASSLAHWREAYEQYF
>TRBV5-1|many|TRBJ2-3|TRBD2|15
TGCGCCAGCAGCTCAACCCTAGCGGGACGAGATACGCAGTATTTT
CASSSTLAGRDTQYF
>TRBV6-2/TRBV6-3|many|TRBJ2-2|-|13
TGTGCCAGCAGTTATAGGCGGATCGGGGAGCTGTTTTTT
CASSYRRIGELFF
>TRBV20-1|many|TRBJ2-3|TRBD2|18
TGCAGTGTTAACCCGACGGGGGGAGTGAGAGGCCGCACAGATACGCAGTATTTT
CSVNPTGGVRGRTDTQYF
>TRBV6-1|many|TRBJ2-1|TRBD2|16
TGTGCCAGCAGCACTCGACTAGCGGAACTCTACAATGAGCAGTTCTTC
CASSTRLAELYNEQFF
>TRBV11-2|-|TRBJ2-7|-|12
TGTGCCAGCAGCTCTCTCTCCTACGAGCGGTACTTC
CASSSLSYERYF
>TRBV5-8|many|TRBJ2-3|-|15
TGTGCCAGCAGGACACCGGGACGGAGTCGCGATACGCAGTATTTT
CASRTPGRSRDTQYF
>TRBV6-1|many|TRBJ2-1|TRBD1|16
TGTGCCAGCAGTGACAGACAGGGGAAGTCCTACAATGAGCAGTTCTTC
CASSDRQGKSYNEQFF
>TRBV6-1|many|TRBJ2-2|-|12
TGTGCCAGCAGTGTATACACCGGGGAGCTGTTTTTT
CASSVYTGELFF
>TRBV7-8|many|TRBJ2-2|-|13
TGTGCCAGCAGCCAAAGCAACACCGGGGAGCTGTTTTTT
CASSQSNTGELFF
>TRBV2|many|TRBJ2-3|-|15
TGTGCCAGCAGTGTGCGACCCCTTAGCACAGATACGCAGTATTTT
CASSVRPLSTDTQYF
>TRBV29-1|many|TRBJ1-4|-|13
TGCAGCGTTGCCGAACAATTGGCTGAAAAACTGTTTTTT
CSVAEQLAEKLFF
>TRBV11-2|-|TRBJ2-1|-|14
TGTGCCAGCAGCTCGTTAACTAGATACAATGAGCAGTTCTTC
CASSSLTRYNEQFF
>TRBV7-3|many|TRBJ2-7|-|14
TGTGCCAGCAGCCTCGATCCAGGGTTATCGCGGCAGTACTTC
CASSLDPGLSRQYF
>TRBV7-2|many|TRBJ2-5|TRBD2|15
TGTGCCAGCAGCTTAGCGAATAGCGGGAGGGTCCAACAGTACTTC
CASSLANSGRVQQYF
>TRBV20-1|many|TRBJ2-1|-|13
TGCAGTGCTAGAGAGCCGGTTTTAAATGAGCAGTTCTTC
CSAREPVLNEQFF
>TRBV28|many|TRBJ1-3|-|15
TGTGCCAGCAGTCCCGAAAGGGCCGCGAGGAACACCATATATTTT
CASSPERAARNTIYF
>TRBV3-1|many|TRBJ2-1|TRBD1|16
TGTGCCAGCAGTCCCTCCGGGACAGACTTTTACAATGAGCAGTTCTTC
CASSPSGTDFYNEQFF
>TRBV7-3|many|TRBJ2-2|TRBD2|19
TGTGCCAGCAGCCCCGGATGGACTAGCGGGCGGGCGGTCGCCGGGGAGCTGTTTTTT
CASSPGWTSGRAVAGELFF
>TRBV9|few|TRBJ1-1|-|14
TGTGCCAGCAGCGCGGGGGCCAAGAACACTGAAGCTTTCTTT
CASSAGAKNTEAFF
>TRBV4-1|many|TRBJ2-5|TRBD2|15
TGCGCCAGCAGCCGTGTCCTAGCGGGAGGGGAGACCCAGTACTTC
CASSRVLAGGETQYF
>TRBV29-1|many|TRBJ1-5|TRBD1|13
TGCAGCGTCGCAACAGGGGTCAATCAGCCCCAGCATTTT
CSVATGVNQPQHF
>TRBV25-1|many|TRBJ2-1|TRBD2|19
TGTGCCAGCAGTTTAAGTTGGACTAGCGGGAGTTCCTCCTACAATGAGCAGTTCTTC
CASSLSWTSGSSSYNEQFF
>TRBV18|many|TRBJ2-3|-|14
TGTGCCAGCTCACCACCGTACGGCACAGATACGCAGTATTTT
CASSPPYGTDTQYF
>TRBV24-1|many|TRBJ2-1|TRBD2|17
TGTGCCACCAGCGCCCTAGCGGGAGAACTCTCCTACAATGAGCAGTTCTTC
CATSALAGELSYNEQFF
>TRBV20-1|many|TRBJ2-1|TRBD2|18
TGCAGTGCTCCCGAAATAAAAAGCGGGAGGTCTTCCTACAATGAGCAGTTCTTC
CSAPEIKSGRSSYNEQFF
>TRBV5-1|many|TRBJ2-1|-|14
TGCGCCAGCAGCCCAACCGGGACCCATAATGAGCAGTTCTTC
CASSPTGTHNEQFF
>TRBV11-2|many|TRBJ2-7|-|13
TGTGCCAGCAGCTTAACAGGGTTCTACGAGCAGTACTTC
CASSLTGFYEQYF
>TRBV24-1|many|TRBJ1-2|-|13
TGTGCCACCAGTGATGGGACCTTGGTTCGCTACACCTTC
CATSDGTLVRYTF
>TRBV12-3/TRBV12-4|-|TRBJ2-1|TRBD2|15
TGTGCCAGCAGTACCTCCGGGACTAACCCCAATGAGCAGTTCTTC
CASSTSGTNPNEQFF
>TRBV28|-|TRBJ2-3|TRBD2|18
TGTGCCAGCAGTTTAACTCTAGCGGGAGGAGGCCGGAGAGATACGCAGTATTTT
CASSLTLAGGGRRDTQYF
>TRBV7-2|-|TRBJ2-5|-|14
TGTGCCAGCAGCGCGACGAAGGGACAAGAGACCCAGTACTTC
CASSATKGQETQYF
>TRBV2|many|TRBJ2-1|-|11
TGTGCCAGCAGCGTTGAGAATGAGCAGTTCTTC
CASSVENEQFF
>TRBV10-3|-|TRBJ2-5|TRBD2|14
TGTGCCATCATGAGAGCGGGAGTAGGCGAGACCCAGTACTTC
CAIMRAGVGETQYF
>TRBV14|many|TRBJ2-5|-|16
TGTGCCAGCAGCCAAGGTGTGCTAGCGCATCAAGAGACCCAGTACTTC
CASSQGVLAHQETQYF
>TRBV6-1|many|TRBJ1-5|TRBD1|15
TGTGCCAGCAGGCAGGGGGGAGGGGGCAATCAGCCCCAGCATTTT
CASRQGGGGNQPQHF
>TRBV28|many|TRBJ2-7|TRBD2|15
TGTGCCAGCAGTACCCCAGCGGGACCACACTACGAGCAGTACTTC
CASSTPAGPHYEQYF
>TRBV20-1|many|TRBJ1-6|-|16
TGCAGTGCTAGTGGTGGTGGGAGGGCTTTTGCTTCACCCCTCCACTTT
CSASGGGRAFASPLHF
>TRBV18|many|TRBJ2-5|-|13
TGTGCCAGCTCCGCAGGGATCCAAGAGACCCAGTACTTC
CASSAGIQETQYF
>TRBV27|many|TRBJ2-6|-|15
TGTGCCAGCACAGGACGGCTCTCTGGGGCCAACGTCCTGACTTTC
CASTGRLSGANVLTF
>TRBV20-1|many|TRBJ1-4|-|13
TGCAGTGCTAGCCCGACACCAAATGAAAAACTGTTTTTT
CSASPTPNEKLFF
>TRBV10-2|many|TRBJ2-1|-|16
TGCGCCAGCAGACTTTACAGCGGAAGCTCCTACAATGAGCAGTTCTTC
CASRLYSGSSYNEQFF
>TRBV27|many|TRBJ2-3|-|16
TGTGCCAGCAGTAGGGACGTCGACCACAGCACAGATACGCAGTATTTT
CASSRDVDHSTDTQYF